Only a few counts were recorded for the clone carrying this T cell receptor (beta chain). It was genomic DNA that served as the template for profiling TCR beta VDJ and CDR3. TCRdb re-derived calls from the reads in MiXCR, one entry per CDR3 protein. The data hold some 240,000 distinct CDR3 sequences, with almost 35% observed a single time. The CDR3 runs 16 residues. Per the germline V gene, CDR1 is KGHSH and CDR2 is LQKENI. Trimming pared 0 bases from V and 5 bases from J, leaving 17 bases between. This sample is part of a study of CD8+CD57+ T cells in acquired aplastic anemia. J is TRBJ2-7 and V is TRBV18, with D possibly matching TRBD1 (5 bases). This clonotype originated in a human donor in good health, serving as a control. Sequencing input: sorted CD4+, CD8+, or CD8+CD57+ T cells (not recorded which) from PBMCs. CDR3 sequence: CASSPPGRQPPDEQYF. The CDR3 nucleotides read TGTGCCAGCTCACCACCGGGCCGACAGCCCCCCGACGAGCAGTACTTC.